These 29 T cell receptor beta chains were sequenced from one sample in a study of CD8 T cells in ankylosing spondylitis. MiXCR, applied by TCRdb to the 5' RACE reads, yields one record per CDR3 protein. Among some 240,000 distinct CDR3 sequences, roughly 8.6% were seen once, and the ten largest hold 6.8%. Sequences were obtained from blood, either unsorted or a sorted T cell fraction (not recorded which). The receptor source for this set is a male donor with ankylosing spondylitis or in good health (not recorded which).

This clonotype was seen repeatedly, ten times or more. The chain uses TRBV27 and TRBJ2-3; D may be TRBD1 (5 bases). This CDR3 is 13 amino acids long. CDR1 is MNHEY, CDR2 SMNVEV, per germline (reference sequence). The V end lost 8 bases, the J end lost 8 bases, and 17 bases lay between the germline ends. Written as DNA, the CDR3 is TGTGCCAGCGCACTAACCAGGGTCAGTACGCAGTATTTT. This sequence encodes CASALTRVSTQYF.

This chain uses TRBV7-9 with TRBJ2-7; 7 bases fit TRBD1. The V and J ends lost 4 bases and 8 bases, in that order; junction bases with no gene match: 8. In germline, CDR1 is SEHNR, CDR2 FQNEAQ (reference sequence). The CDR3 consists of 13 residues. CDR3 DNA sequence: TGTGCCAGCAGCTCCAGCCTGACAGGGAAGCAGTACTTC. Its translation: CASSSSLTGKQYF. Drawing the rest from reference TRBV7-9 and TRBJ2-7, the complete variable domain is DTGVSQNPRHKITKRGQNVTFRCDPISEHNRLYWYRQTLGQGPEFLTYFQNEAQLEKSRLLSDRFSAERPKGSFSTLEIQRTEQGDSAMYLCASSSSLTGKQYFGPGTRLTVT.

This clonotype was counted many times. The chain couples TRBV5-6 to TRBJ2-7; D not certain. The V end was cut by 5 bases, the J end by 3 bases, with 12 bases between. The CDR3 has 13 amino acids. Germline V gene data show CDR1 as SGHDT and CDR2 as YYEEEE. The CDR3 is CASRDSRGYEQYF. The CDR3 nucleotides read TGTGCCAGCAGAGACTCGAGAGGCTACGAGCAGTACTTC.

The CDR3 region has the DNA TGCGCCAGCAGCCTGAGCACAGGAAGCTCTGGAAACACCATATATTTT. Protein product: CASSLSTGSSGNTIYF. The rearrangement joins TRBV4-3 to TRBJ1-3; a weak D match, TRBD1 (5 bases). The V end was cut by 4 bases, the J end by 0 bases, with 13 bases between. Germline V gives CDR1 LGHNA, CDR2 YSLEER. This CDR3 is built from 16 residues.

This clonotype was detected many times. V usage is TRBV4-1 and J usage is TRBJ1-4; D is undetermined. The V end lost 0 bases, the J end lost 4 bases, and 12 bases lay between the germline ends. CDR1 and CDR2 from the germline V gene are MGHRA and YSYEKL. The length of the CDR3 is 16 residues. For the CDR3, the DNA is TGCGCCAGCAGCCAAGAAAAGGGAAGCCGTAATGAAAAACTGTTTTTT. It translates to CASSQEKGSRNEKLFF.

In its sample, this clonotype was seen many times. This chain joins TRBV27 and TRBJ1-2, with a possible D match to TRBD1 (6 bases). Per germline, CDR1 MNHEY and CDR2 SMNVEV (reference sequence). The CDR3 sequence is 15 residues long. V was shortened by 0 bases and J by 2 bases, with 10 bases between the two germline ends. CDR3 loop: CASSLSNDRNYGYTF. The DNA for the CDR3 is TGTGCCAGCAGTTTATCCAACGACAGGAACTATGGCTACACCTTC.

The V call is TRBV30, the J call TRBJ1-2; D remains unclear. CDR3 length equals 12 residues. With 1 base removed from V and 9 bases from J, the gap between germline ends came to 12 bases. Germline assignment: CDR1 GTSNPN and CDR2 SVGIG (reference sequence). The CDR3 reads CAWSGNTARYTF. The CDR3 nucleotides read TGTGCCTGGAGTGGTAATACCGCTCGCTACACCTTC.

This clonotype has at least ten counts. This rearrangement joins TRBV10-1 to TRBJ2-7; D is possibly TRBD1 (5 bases). The CDR3 totals 12 residues. V was cut by 0 bases and J by 9 bases, with 9 bases left in between. Per the germline V gene, CDR1 is WNHNN and CDR2 is SYGVQD (reference sequence). CDR3 loop: CASSESSTGQYF. In DNA form, the CDR3 reads TGCGCCAGCAGTGAGTCCTCTACAGGGCAGTACTTC.

The sample holds many counts of this clonotype. The chain uses TRBV5-1 and TRBJ1-2; 7 nucleotides agree with TRBD1. CDR1 is SGHRS, CDR2 YFSETQ, per germline. Trimming cost V 2 bases and J 5 bases; bases outside gene matches: 9. This CDR3 is built from 15 residues. The chain's CDR3 is CASSFAVGQDYGYTF. CDR3 sequence (DNA): TGCGCCAGCAGCTTTGCCGTCGGACAGGATTATGGCTACACCTTC.

This clonotype has ten or more counts. The gene calls are TRBV6-2 or TRBV6-3 and TRBJ1-5; weak D call: TRBD1 (5 bases). This CDR3 has 17 residues. Germline CDR1 and CDR2: MNHEY and SVGEGT. V was pared by 0 bases and J by 2 bases, with 14 bases between. The CDR3 DNA is TGTGCCAGCAGTTACTCGAGACGGGGGACGGGCAATCAGCCCCAGCATTTT. It encodes CASSYSRRGTGNQPQHF.

This clonotype was counted ten times or more. The chain is built from TRBV24-1 and TRBJ2-1; 14 bases align to TRBD2. The ends lost 2 bases at V and 7 bases at J; junction bases unmatched: 0. The CDR3 has 15 residues. Germline V gene lookup returns CDR1 KGHDR and CDR2 SFDVKD. The CDR3 loop is CATSDWTSGGNEQFF. The CDR3 DNA reads TGTGCCACCAGTGATTGGACTAGCGGGGGGAATGAGCAGTTCTTC.

This clonotype was observed at least ten times. The chain recombines TRBV12-3 or TRBV12-4 with TRBJ1-3; possibly TRBD1 for D (6 bases). Trimming cost V 6 bases and J 1 base, with 7 bases left between them. This CDR3 has 13 residues. This chain's CDR3 is CASSGQSGNTIYF. In DNA, the CDR3 is TGTGCCAGCAGCGGACAGTCTGGAAACACCATATATTTT.

This clonotype was observed at least ten times. V is TRBV28 and J is TRBJ2-1; D is ambiguous. The CDR3 is made up of 12 amino acids. V shed 5 bases and J shed 9 bases, with 11 bases lying between them. Germline values: CDR1 MDHEN, CDR2 SYDVKM. The CDR3 region is CASSTLQREQFF. CDR3 coding DNA: TGTGCCAGCAGTACCCTCCAGCGTGAGCAGTTCTTC.

The chain has TRBV5-6 and TRBJ1-1; 8 bases match TRBD1. Germline-derived CDR1 and CDR2 are SGHDT and YYEEEE. This CDR3 comprises 15 residues. V shed 0 bases, J shed 6 bases, and the junction held 7 bases outside the gene matches. The CDR3 region has the DNA TGTGCCAGCAGCTTGGTTGCAGGGGGCGTTTCTGAAGCTTTCTTT. This translates into CASSLVAGGVSEAFF. Full variable domain (outside the CDR3, taken from reference TRBV5-6 and TRBJ1-1): DAGVTQSPTHLIKTRGQQVTLRCSPKSGHDTVSWYQQALGQGPQFIFQYYEEEERQRGNFPDRFSGHQFPNYSSELNVNALLLGDSALYLCASSLVAGGVSEAFFGQGTRLTVV.

This clonotype was observed at least ten times. This chain joins TRBV28 and TRBJ2-3; D is possibly TRBD2 (5 bases). CDR1 and CDR2 from the germline V gene are MDHEN and SYDVKM. Trimming removed 6 bases from V and 4 bases from J, with 5 bases in between. CDR3 size: 11 residues. CDR3 sequence: CASREADTQYF. DNA of the CDR3: TGTGCCAGCAGGGAGGCAGATACGCAGTATTTT.

The table lists this clonotype with many counts. The chain carries TRBV20-1 and TRBJ1-2; D remains unclear. V lost 0 bases and J 0 bases, leaving 11 bases between the germline ends. Germline V gene sequence: CDR1 DFQATT, CDR2 SNEGSKA (reference sequence). The CDR3 totals 15 residues. The CDR3 sequence is CSAREGRRPNYGYTF. DNA of the CDR3: TGCAGTGCTAGAGAAGGGCGCCGGCCTAACTATGGCTACACCTTC.

This clonotype was recorded many times. The CDR3 DNA sequence: TGTGCCAGCAGCCCCAGGGCCGAACGCTATGGCTACACCTTC. Protein sequence: CASSPRAERYGYTF. The V gene is TRBV7-2, the J gene TRBJ1-2; possibly TRBD1 for D (5 bases). Germline V gene lookup returns CDR1 SGHTA and CDR2 FQGNSA. The CDR3 has 14 residues. The V gene lost 5 bases and the J gene lost 4 bases, with 14 bases spanning the gap. Supplemented by reference TRBV7-2 and TRBJ1-2, the full variable domain reads GAGVSQSPSNKVTEKGKDVELRCDPISGHTALYWYRQSLGQGLEFLIYFQGNSAPDKSGLPSDRFSAERTGGSVSTLTIQRTQQEDSAVYLCASSPRAERYGYTFGSGTRLTVV.

This chain joins TRBV20-1 and TRBJ2-7; no clear D. V lost 5 bases and J lost 4, with 12 bases in between. This CDR3 comprises 12 residues. The germline CDR1 and CDR2 sequences are DFQATT and SNEGSKA (reference sequence). The CDR3 spells CSAAPPGYEQYF. As DNA, the CDR3 is TGCAGTGCTGCCCCCCCCGGTTACGAGCAGTACTTC.

The table lists this clonotype with many counts. This rearrangement joins TRBV6-2 or TRBV6-3 to TRBJ2-7, with D hard to call. This CDR3 has 12 residues. Trimming took off 4 bases at V and 4 bases at J, with 8 bases between the two ends. Germline values: CDR1 MNHEY, CDR2 SVGEGT. CDR3 amino acids: CASSSFLYEQYF. The CDR3 nucleotides are TGTGCCAGCAGTTCCTTCTTGTACGAGCAGTACTTC.

At least ten counts were recorded for this clonotype. This chain connects TRBV7-2 to TRBJ1-1, with no clear D. Germline CDR1 reads SGHTA; CDR2 reads FQGNSA. V lost 3 bases and J lost 7, with 9 bases in between. This CDR3 has 12 amino acids. This CDR3 is CASSFREHEAFF. CDR3 DNA: TGTGCCAGCAGCTTCCGGGAGCATGAAGCTTTCTTT.

At least ten counts were recorded for this clonotype. The V and J genes are TRBV5-1 and TRBJ1-1; D remains ambiguous. This CDR3 is 14 amino acids long. Germline CDR1 is SGHRS and CDR2 is YFSETQ. V was pared by 0 bases and J by 1 base, with 7 bases between. The CDR3 DNA reads TGCGCCAGCAGCTTGGGAGACTCGAACACTGAAGCTTTCTTT. This codes for CASSLGDSNTEAFF.

This clonotype was counted at least ten times. V and J are TRBV25-1 and TRBJ1-1; D call uncertain. The germline V gene encodes CDR1 MGHDK and CDR2 SYGVNS. V shed 1 base and J shed 0 bases, with 9 bases lying between them. CDR3 length: 15 amino acids. In nucleotides, the CDR3 is TGTGCCAGCAGTGAATTTAACAGTTTGAACACTGAAGCTTTCTTT. The encoded protein is CASSEFNSLNTEAFF.

The chain has TRBV14 and TRBJ2-5; D is unresolved. Germline CDR1 SGHDN, CDR2 FVKESK. The ends were cut back, 4 bases at V and 2 bases at J, with 8 bases in the middle. The CDR3 extends over 13 amino acids. Written as DNA, the CDR3 is TGTGCCAGCAGCCGACTTGCGCAAGAGACCCAGTACTTC. This translates into CASSRLAQETQYF.

This clonotype has ten or more counts. This chain joins TRBV11-1 and TRBJ2-5; D is perhaps TRBD2 (7 bases). Germline V gene lookup returns CDR1 SGHAT and CDR2 FQDESV (reference sequence). Trimming removed 6 bases at V and 7 bases at J, with 18 bases between. The CDR3 is 14 amino acids. As DNA, the CDR3 is TGTGCCAGCAGATCAGGGGCGGGAGAGGCGACCCAGTACTTC. Amino acid sequence: CASRSGAGEATQYF.

This clonotype came up many times. This chain joins TRBV20-1 and TRBJ1-6; D remains unclear. V was clipped by 0 bases and J by 5 bases, with 5 bases between them. The length of the CDR3 is 13 residues. Germline CDR1 and CDR2: DFQATT and SNEGSKA (reference sequence). This CDR3 reads CSAREPNNSPLHF. The CDR3 bases are TGCAGTGCTAGAGAACCGAATAATTCACCCCTCCACTTT.

This clonotype was counted ten times or more. The gene calls are TRBV10-3 and TRBJ2-7, with D hard to call. The CDR3 totals 12 residues. V lost 11 bases and J lost 0, with 11 bases in between. Germline assignment: CDR1 ENHRY and CDR2 SYGVKD. The CDR3 region is CAVRPSSYEQYF. In DNA form, the CDR3 reads TGTGCCGTCCGACCGAGCTCCTACGAGCAGTACTTC.

This clonotype has at least ten counts. The chain links TRBV20-1 to TRBJ1-2; D ambiguous. Germline lookup yields CDR1 DFQATT and CDR2 SNEGSKA (reference sequence). V was shortened by 6 bases and J by 8 bases, with 19 bases between the two germline ends. The CDR3 runs to 13 residues. CDR3 region: CSAAEAARKGYTF. The CDR3, as DNA: TGCAGTGCCGCCGAGGCGGCCCGTAAGGGCTACACCTTC.

This clonotype was counted many times. The J gene is TRBJ2-7, the V gene TRBV12-3 or TRBV12-4; D is perhaps TRBD1 (6 bases). V shed 6 bases and J shed 7 bases, with 13 bases lying between them. This CDR3 comprises 12 residues. CDR3 bases: TGTGCCAGCAGGCCAGGGGTAGGAGAGCAGTACTTC. The encoded protein is CASRPGVGEQYF.

This clonotype was observed at least ten times. The chain employs TRBV5-4 and TRBJ1-1; possible D gene TRBD1, 5 bases. The CDR3 length is 14 residues. V lost 2 bases, J lost 4 bases, and 12 bases lay in between. Per the germline V gene, CDR1 is SGHNT and CDR2 is YYREEE (reference sequence). CDR3 in DNA: TGTGCCAGCAGCTTTGATTCAGGGAGCACTGAAGCTTTCTTT. Protein: CASSFDSGSTEAFF. Using reference TRBV5-4 and TRBJ1-1 for the parts outside the CDR3, the full variable domain is ETGVTQSPTHLIKTRGQQVTLRCSSQSGHNTVSWYQQALGQGPQFIFQYYREEENGRGNFPPRFSGLQFPNYSSELNVNALELDDSALYLCASSFDSGSTEAFFGQGTRLTVV.